This TCR beta chain stems from a study of cytomegalovirus exposure and HLA in healthy donors (dated by TCRdb to 2015 to 2018). Study-level background: An earlier analysis of approximately 640 of the donors reported more than 250 Gb of sequence data and more than 90 million unique TCR beta sequences from 150 million to 200 million T cells. Around 300 gigabases of sequencing data and around 87 million unique TCR sequences were included in an early release covering 550 to 800 HLA-typed donors. The genetic ancestry cluster associated with self-reported Caucasian donors included 81% of the 350 to 500 genotyped donors. The study aimed to test whether cataloging public T cell receptors could reveal signatures of past pathogen exposure. Using immunosequencing, the study profiled T cell repertoires from 666 subjects and related those repertoires to cytomegalovirus serostatus. Along with the roughly 610-subject first cohort, a separate validation cohort of roughly 110 different subjects was used. To predict cytomegalovirus infection status, the study combined high-throughput TCR immunosequencing, statistical association of individual TCRs with disease status, and machine learning. To study patterns of TCR occurrence, a later analysis re-analyzed previously published TCR beta repertoires from 500 to 850 donors and added high-resolution HLA genotyping. The later analysis used no new phenotypic data to find candidate immune exposures, relying instead on TCR beta sequences and their occurrence across donors. An earlier analysis of more than 450 of the donors used high-throughput TCR beta sequencing to judge whether each TCR beta V gene segment behaved as functional or pseudogenic. Donor age, sex, ethnicity and CMV serostatus were compiled alongside the repertoire data. A later genetic analysis used genome-wide SNP genotypes for about three fifths of the roughly 700 donors, treating that subset as a discovery cohort. Every repertoire in the discovery cohort had been generated on one and the same sequencing platform. HLA typing included class I and class II loci at four-digit resolution. Typing coverage varied by locus: roughly 629-630 donors for A, B, C, DRB1 and DQB1; approximately 520 for DQA1; more than 600 for DPA1; roughly 450 for DPB1. Roughly 5 DR-DQ haplotypes were handled as single units for association and clustering because linkage in the cohort was strong. Across around 400 genotyped donors of the cohort, an average of about 200,000 unique TCR beta nucleotide sequences per donor were sequenced, and around 19% of those sequences were non-productive. Summary of the overall study and its limitations: A group of highly shared sequence variants was considered likely to be a technical artifact of the sequencing pipeline. Linkage disequilibrium might explain the correlated functional status among segregating V segments, but an unknown experimental factor could not be excluded. The classifier was reported to diagnose cytomegalovirus status with high specificity and sensitivity in both the original and validation cohorts. Because HLA typing was missing for some donors at each locus, association tests included only the typed subset. The 87-base-pair reads could not distinguish some IMGT-functional V segments, including TRBV6-2 and TRBV6-3, so those segments were excluded. Compared with equally common non-associated chains, HLA-associated TCR beta chains in a later analysis were more clonally expanded and had lower generation probabilities. A few of the identified cytomegalovirus-associated TCR beta chains were confirmed in vitro to be specific for cytomegalovirus antigens. Immune exposure information for the cohort was limited to CMV serostatus. While some public TCRs were present in many individuals, most TCR sequences turned up only very rarely across donors. The presence/absence analyses assumed that sequencing depth was roughly uniform across donors, and that assumption may not be true. At a false discovery rate of 0.05, a later analysis linked 16,951 TCR beta sequences to specific HLA alleles. V-gene and J-gene trimming of TCR beta chains was associated with a missense DCLRE1C variant in a later genetic analysis, and the association was replicated in an independent cohort. When HLA alleles, especially DR and DQ, strongly co-occurred, TCR associations were difficult to assign to individual alleles. According to a later genetic analysis, donors in an Asian-associated ancestry cluster had fewer N-insertions in productive TCRs than the approximately 630-donor mean. It was suggested by the authors that the approach could potentially be generalized to other disease states and immunological phenotypes. According to a later analysis, parvovirus B19, influenza, CMV and Epstein-Barr virus appeared linked to several top co-occurrence clusters. In an earlier analysis of 587 of the donors, most TCR beta V segments appeared in productive rearrangements about 90% or about 30% of the time, broadly matching IMGT annotations. Because counts were too low, about 15 rarely observed V segments, including chromosome 9 orphons, were left out of the earlier analysis of some 600 of the donors. According to a later analysis, TCR association rates differed among HLA loci, with DRB1 alleles showing the most associated TCRs and HLA-C alleles showing the fewest. According to a later analysis, most CMV-associated TCR beta chains appeared to be HLA-restricted, and the HLA associations seemed to be driven largely by CMV exposure. A total of roughly 160 TCR beta chains were listed by the study as associated with cytomegalovirus. Only TCR beta chains were sequenced in this cohort, and the absence of alpha or paired-chain data limited detectable features. A further reported finding was that TCR beta sequences accurately predicted the HLA-A and HLA-B alleles for most subjects in the first cohort.

The cohort comprised fewer than 750 healthy bone marrow donors. At the time of sampling, every cohort member was nominally healthy, though immune exposures that went unrecorded were likely present. The donor was CMV seropositive and was included in the group of approximately 310 seropositive cohort members. Every donor gave a peripheral blood sample, and the peripheral blood mononuclear cells from that sample were used for TCR beta sequencing. The Qiagen DNeasy Blood Extraction Kit was used to extract genomic DNA from the blood cell samples. The receptor library was made with the immunoSEQ multiplex PCR assay. A mixture of 60 forward primers for TCR Vbeta segments and 13 reverse primers for TCR Jbeta segments was used in the multiplex PCR. The CDR3 region of rearranged TCR beta genes was amplified from genomic DNA by a multiplex PCR assay. The Illumina HiSeq System was used to sequence the amplified TCR beta libraries as 87-base-pair reads. From the authors' description of their analysis: A later analysis counted approximately 84 million unique TCR beta chains across the 666 repertoires, and approximately 11 million of these chains were shared by at least two donors. Raw reads were error-corrected and collapsed into unique sequences by a nearest-neighbor algorithm in which closely related sequences were merged to remove PCR and sequencing errors. V, D and J gene segments were assigned by aligning CDR3 sequences to IMGT reference sequences. For a sequence to be retained, a match of at least six nucleotides to both a V gene segment and a J gene segment was required. Rearrangements were called productive when the CDR3 lacked stop codons and stayed in frame with V and J; all others were non-productive. CDR3 was defined according to IMGT convention as the region running from the second conserved V-encoded cysteine to the conserved J-encoded phenylalanine. Sequences without an unambiguous match to a single V gene segment were excluded from the earlier analysis of several hundred of the donors. An earlier analysis of fewer than 750 of the donors classified V segments as functional when productive rearrangements were above 56.7% and as segregating when the standard deviation between donors was above 5%. A statistical classification framework was built for diagnosing cytomegalovirus status from the catalog of TCR beta chain sequences. In a later analysis, V and J genes were assigned by comparing TCR nucleotide sequences against IMGT/GENE-DB human TR gene sequences. In a later analysis, CDR3 sequences and most-parsimonious VDJ recombination scenarios were assigned using the TCRdist pipeline. In a later analysis, each TCR beta chain was defined by its CDR3 amino acid sequence together with its V-gene family, and reads lacking a unique V-gene family were excluded. As a way to deal with suspected cross-contamination and a sequencing artifact, a later analysis dropped 500 to 700 nucleotide sequences that were highly shared and had low generation probability. In a later analysis, a clonal expansion index was calculated for each public chain from normalized within-repertoire ranks of inferred template counts. A later analysis computed generation probabilities with a VDJ recombination model fitted to out-of-frame rearrangements, and checked the results against IGoR. A later analysis scored TCR-TCR, TCR-HLA and TCR-CMV co-occurrence with hypergeometric tests, applying a repertoire-size bias correction to TCR pairs. A later analysis estimated false discovery rates by permuting HLA or CMV assignments 20 times. In a later analysis, co-occurring TCRs were grouped using DBSCAN, with TCRdist sequence similarity added in when clustering inside HLA-allele-positive subsets. Repertoires with fewer than 30,000 or more than 120,000 public chains were left out of co-occurrence clustering, as were a few repertoires with anomalous nucleotide sharing. TCRdb limited this immuneACCESS table to in-frame rearrangements with V and J called. A share of clones is missing; checked studies link under half to unresolved V genes, and the rest is unexplained. Clone size and V and J calls were adopted from that table, with D and trimming inferred from the DNA. The sample yields about 150,000 clones; roughly 80% were counted once. The top ten clonotypes cover 10% to 12% of the sample.

Inclusive of the bounding cysteine and phenylalanine, the CDR3 is 15 residues long. Of all the DNA, just the CDR3 is kept, 45 bases in frame from base 1. V is pared back by 1 base and J by 3 bases, with 9 bases lying between the germline termini. CDR1 and CDR2 were assigned from the germline V gene (reference sequence) as SEHNR and FQNEAQ. About this clone: Its binding antigen is unknown. Base qualities are missing; no much larger clone stands one base away.

The TCR sequence derives from a young man in good health and CMV-seropositive. Sample: PBMCs. The rearrangement joined TRBV7-9 to TRBJ1-4, with TRBD1 perhaps the D gene, on 6 matching bases. The sequenced DNA is TGTGCCAGCAGCTTAGAGGGGGTCCCTAATGAAAAACTGTTTTTT. Its translation reads: CASSLEGVPNEKLFF.